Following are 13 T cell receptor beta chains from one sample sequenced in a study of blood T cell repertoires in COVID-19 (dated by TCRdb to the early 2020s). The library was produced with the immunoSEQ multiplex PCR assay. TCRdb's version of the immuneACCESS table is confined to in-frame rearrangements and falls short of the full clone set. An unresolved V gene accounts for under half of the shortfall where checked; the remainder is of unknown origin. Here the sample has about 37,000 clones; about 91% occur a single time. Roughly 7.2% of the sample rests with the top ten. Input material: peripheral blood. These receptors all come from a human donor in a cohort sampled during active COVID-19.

CDR3 nucleotide sequence: TGTGCCAGTAGGGTAGGCAGGGACTATGGCTACACCTTC. This encodes CASRVGRDYGYTF. V and J are TRBV19 and TRBJ1-2, with a possible D match to TRBD1 (5 bases). The germline V gene has CDR1 LNHDA and CDR2 SQIVND (reference sequence). CDR3 length equals 13 residues. Trimming took 6 bases from V and 3 from J, leaving 11 bases between them.

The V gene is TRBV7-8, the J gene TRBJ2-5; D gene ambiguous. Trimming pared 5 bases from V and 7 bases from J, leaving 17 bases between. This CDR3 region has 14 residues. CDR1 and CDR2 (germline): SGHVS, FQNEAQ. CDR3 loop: CASSLGPISGTQYF. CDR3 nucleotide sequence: TGTGCCAGCAGCCTCGGTCCCATCTCGGGGACCCAGTACTTC.

CDR3: CASSLPGDQYGYTF. CDR3 nucleotides: TGTGCCAGCAGCTTACCAGGGGATCAATATGGCTACACCTTC. The chain joins TRBV7-9 to TRBJ1-2; TRBD1 might be the D (6 bases). V was trimmed by 2 bases and J by 5 bases, leaving 12 bases between them. CDR1 SEHNR and CDR2 FQNEAQ come from the germline V gene (reference sequence). This CDR3 is built from 14 residues. Together with reference TRBV7-9 and TRBJ1-2, the CDR3 gives the full variable domain: DTGVSQNPRHKITKRGQNVTFRCDPISEHNRLYWYRQTLGQGPEFLTYFQNEAQLEKSRLLSDRFSAERPKGSFSTLEIQRTEQGDSAMYLCASSLPGDQYGYTFGSGTRLTVV.

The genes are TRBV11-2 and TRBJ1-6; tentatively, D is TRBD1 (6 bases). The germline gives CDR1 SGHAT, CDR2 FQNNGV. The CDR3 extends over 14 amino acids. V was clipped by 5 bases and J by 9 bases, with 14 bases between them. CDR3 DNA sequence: TGTGCCAGCAGCCCCCGGGGGGCGGGTTCACCCCTCCACTTT. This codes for CASSPRGAGSPLHF.

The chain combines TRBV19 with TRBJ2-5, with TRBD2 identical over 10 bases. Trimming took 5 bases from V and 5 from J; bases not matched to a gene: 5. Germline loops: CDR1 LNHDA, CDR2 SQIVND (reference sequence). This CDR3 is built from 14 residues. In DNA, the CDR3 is TGTGCCAGTAGTGTTAGCGGGAGGACGGAGACCCAGTACTTC. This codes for CASSVSGRTETQYF.

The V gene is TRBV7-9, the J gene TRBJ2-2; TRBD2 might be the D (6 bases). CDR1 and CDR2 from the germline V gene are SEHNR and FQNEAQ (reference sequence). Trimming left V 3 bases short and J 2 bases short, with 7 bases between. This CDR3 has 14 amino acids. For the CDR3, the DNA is TGTGCCAGCAGCTTGGCGGGAAACACCGGGGAGCTGTTTTTT. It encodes CASSLAGNTGELFF.

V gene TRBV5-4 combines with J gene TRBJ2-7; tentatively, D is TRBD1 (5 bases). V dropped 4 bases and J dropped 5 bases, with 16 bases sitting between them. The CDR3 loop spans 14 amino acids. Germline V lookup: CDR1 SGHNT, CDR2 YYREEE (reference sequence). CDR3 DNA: TGTGCCAGCAGCCTTGGGGCTAGTATGCACGAGCAGTACTTC. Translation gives CASSLGASMHEQYF.

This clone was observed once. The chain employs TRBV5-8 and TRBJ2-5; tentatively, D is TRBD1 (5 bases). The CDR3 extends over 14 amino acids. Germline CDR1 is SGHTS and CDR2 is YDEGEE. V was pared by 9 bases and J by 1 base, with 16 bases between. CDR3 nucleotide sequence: TGTGCCACCTCCTCCGGACATATCCAAGAGACCCAGTACTTC. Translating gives CATSSGHIQETQYF.

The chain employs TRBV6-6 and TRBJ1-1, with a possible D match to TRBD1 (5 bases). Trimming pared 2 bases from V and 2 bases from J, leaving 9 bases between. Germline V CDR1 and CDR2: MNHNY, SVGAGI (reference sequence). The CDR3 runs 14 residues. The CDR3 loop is CASSYRGDNTEAFF. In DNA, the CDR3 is TGTGCCAGCAGTTACAGGGGTGATAACACTGAAGCTTTCTTT.

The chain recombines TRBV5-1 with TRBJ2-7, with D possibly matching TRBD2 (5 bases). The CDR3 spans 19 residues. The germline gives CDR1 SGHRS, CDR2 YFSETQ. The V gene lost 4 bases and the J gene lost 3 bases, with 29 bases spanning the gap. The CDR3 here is CASSPRAGKDRIEIYEQYF. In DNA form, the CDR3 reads TGCGCCAGCAGCCCCCGGGCGGGCAAAGACCGAATAGAAATCTACGAGCAGTACTTC.

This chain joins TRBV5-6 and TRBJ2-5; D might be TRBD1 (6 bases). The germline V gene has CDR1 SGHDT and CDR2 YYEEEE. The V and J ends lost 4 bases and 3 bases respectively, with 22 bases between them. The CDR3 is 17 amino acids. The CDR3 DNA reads TGTGCCAGCAGCCTATCCTTGACTGGGACACCTGAAGAGACCCAGTACTTC. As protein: CASSLSLTGTPEETQYF.

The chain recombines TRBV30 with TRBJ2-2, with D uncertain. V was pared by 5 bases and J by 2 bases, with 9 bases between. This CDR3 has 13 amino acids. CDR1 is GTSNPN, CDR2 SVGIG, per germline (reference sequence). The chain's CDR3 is CAWQSANTGELFF. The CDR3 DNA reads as TGTGCCTGGCAAAGCGCAAACACCGGGGAGCTGTTTTTT. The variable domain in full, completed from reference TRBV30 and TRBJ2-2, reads SQTIHQWPATLVQPVGSPLSLECTVEGTSNPNLYWYRQAAGRGLQLLFYSVGIGQISSEVPQNLSASRPQDRQFILSSKKLLLSDSGFYLCAWQSANTGELFFGEGSRLTVL.

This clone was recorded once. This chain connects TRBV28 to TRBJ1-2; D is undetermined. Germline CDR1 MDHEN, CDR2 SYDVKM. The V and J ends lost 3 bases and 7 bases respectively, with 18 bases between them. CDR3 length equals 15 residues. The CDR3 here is CASSLVPGGNSGYTF. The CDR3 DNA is TGTGCCAGCAGTTTGGTCCCAGGAGGAAATTCTGGCTACACCTTC.